This entry lists 32 T cell receptor beta chains sequenced from one sample in a study of T cell responses to AZD1222 COVID-19 vaccine. Produced via immunoSEQ multiplex PCR; TCRdb's table is partial and in-frame only. The table lists over 45,000 clones, around 89% of them singletons. The input for sequencing was peripheral blood, taken 28 days after the second AZD1222 dose. The receptors were sampled from an adult who received the AZD1222 COVID-19 vaccine.

This chain links TRBV3-1 (or the pseudogene TRBV3-2) with TRBJ1-1; no clear D gene. This CDR3 spans 16 amino acids. Per the germline V gene, CDR1 is LGHDT and CDR2 is YNNKEL (reference sequence). Trimming stripped 0 bases from V and 1 base from J, with 12 bases between. CDR3 in amino acids: CASSQDGRPTNTEAFF. In DNA form, the CDR3 reads TGTGCCAGCAGCCAAGATGGCAGGCCAACGAACACTGAAGCTTTCTTT.

The rearrangement links TRBV18 to TRBJ1-5; D is undetermined. The germline V gene has CDR1 KGHSH and CDR2 LQKENI. Trimming took 3 bases from V and 4 from J, leaving 10 bases between them. The length of the CDR3 is 14 residues. CDR3 sequence: CASSPSDTNQPQHF. The DNA for the CDR3 is TGTGCCAGCTCACCCTCCGACACGAATCAGCCCCAGCATTTT.

The chain recombines TRBV11-3 with TRBJ2-1, with D perhaps TRBD1 (5 bases). This CDR3 is 14 amino acids long. Germline assignment: CDR1 SGHNT and CDR2 YENEEA. Trimming stripped 0 bases from V and 6 bases from J, with 9 bases between. The chain's CDR3 is CASSLDRATNEQFF. In DNA, the CDR3 is TGTGCCAGCAGCTTAGACAGGGCAACCAATGAGCAGTTCTTC.

The chain has TRBV10-2 and TRBJ2-7; 14 bases are shared with TRBD2. V trimming: 3 bases; J trimming: 6 bases; junction bases outside the gene matches: 4. CDR1 is WSHSY and CDR2 is SAAADI in the germline V gene. CDR3 length equals 15 residues. This chain's CDR3 is CASSDLGLAGVEQYF. CDR3 DNA sequence: TGCGCCAGCAGTGACCTGGGACTAGCGGGAGTCGAGCAGTACTTC.

J is TRBJ2-1 and V is TRBV10-2; a possible D gene is TRBD2 (5 bases). The CDR3 has 14 amino acids. Germline loops: CDR1 WSHSY, CDR2 SAAADI. Trimming left V 7 bases short and J 5 bases short, with 15 bases between. CDR3 DNA: TGCGCCAGCAAGGAGGACGCTACTAACAATGAGCAGTTCTTC. This sequence encodes CASKEDATNNEQFF.

This chain's CDR3 is CASSPGQGDTEAFF. The CDR3 DNA follows: TGCGCCAGCAGCCCGGGACAGGGGGACACTGAAGCTTTCTTT. The chain combines TRBV5-1 with TRBJ1-1, with TRBD1 matching over 11 bases. The germline CDR1 and CDR2 sequences are SGHRS and YFSETQ. This CDR3 contains 14 residues. V was clipped by 4 bases and J by 3 bases; unmatched bases: 2.

The DNA for the CDR3 is TGCGCCAGCAGCTCCGACTACGGGGTATACGAGCAGTACTTC. The encoded protein is CASSSDYGVYEQYF. This chain connects TRBV5-1 to TRBJ2-7; TRBD2 is a possible D gene (5 bases). V lost 3 bases, J lost 4 bases, and 14 bases lay in between. The germline V gene encodes CDR1 SGHRS and CDR2 YFSETQ. CDR3 size: 14 residues.

V gene TRBV28 combines with J gene TRBJ1-2, with D possibly being TRBD1 (6 bases). Germline V CDR1 and CDR2: MDHEN, SYDVKM. CDR3 length: 11 residues. V dropped 10 bases and J dropped 6 bases, with 12 bases sitting between them. In nucleotides, the CDR3 is TGTGCCATCAGGGGTAGGAATGGCTACACCTTC. Translating gives CAIRGRNGYTF.

This chain links TRBV19 with TRBJ2-1; no reliable D call. V dropped 0 bases and J dropped 7 bases, with 16 bases sitting between them. Germline V gives CDR1 LNHDA, CDR2 SQIVND (reference sequence). CDR3 size: 16 residues. The CDR3 region is CASSIDPGPQRNEQFF. The CDR3 DNA is TGTGCCAGTAGTATAGATCCCGGACCGCAAAGAAATGAGCAGTTCTTC.

Remarks on this clone: The germline gene is not matched at one end of the junction; a read error may be the cause. The V and J genes are TRBV5-4 and TRBJ2-5, with D unresolved. In germline, CDR1 is SGHNT, CDR2 YYREEE (reference sequence). This CDR3 contains 13 residues. The CDR3 protein is CASSLERDESQYF. CDR3 in DNA: TGTGCCAGCAGCTTGGAAAGGGATGAGAGCCAGTACTTC.

The CDR3 protein is CASSSRGSTGQPQHF. The CDR3 nucleotides read TGTGCCAGCAGCTCCCGGGGCTCCACGGGGCAGCCCCAGCATTTT. This chain joins TRBV7-2 and TRBJ1-5, with a tentative D call TRBD1 (5 bases). Looked up from germline, CDR1 is SGHTA and CDR2 is FQGNSA. This CDR3 comprises 15 residues. Trimming shortened V by 4 bases and J by 7 bases, and 17 bases separated the two germline ends. Complete variable domain (other parts from reference TRBV7-2 and TRBJ1-5): GAGVSQSPSNKVTEKGKDVELRCDPISGHTALYWYRQSLGQGLEFLIYFQGNSAPDKSGLPSDRFSAERTGGSVSTLTIQRTQQEDSAVYLCASSSRGSTGQPQHFGDGTRLSIL.

This clone appeared a few times. The rearrangement joins TRBV12-5 to TRBJ2-3; D possibly matches TRBD1 or TRBD2 (5 bases each). CDR1 is LGHNT and CDR2 is FRNRAP in the germline V gene. The V gene lost 6 bases and the J gene lost 11 bases, with 39 bases spanning the gap. The CDR3 runs to 20 residues. The CDR3 protein is CASGLTPRVGSLRFTRVQYF. CDR3 DNA: TGTGCTAGTGGACTGACCCCCAGGGTCGGGTCGTTAAGGTTCACGAGGGTGCAGTATTTT.

The CDR3 loop is CASRPPGTSHDTQYF. The DNA of the CDR3 is TGTGCCAGCAGACCACCCGGGACTTCACATGATACGCAGTATTTT. V gene TRBV5-4 combines with J gene TRBJ2-3; perhaps TRBD2 as D (6 bases). CDR1 is SGHNT and CDR2 is YYREEE in the germline V gene (reference sequence). This CDR3 has 15 amino acids. Trimming stripped 5 bases from V and 6 bases from J, with 19 bases between.

The gene calls are TRBV13 and TRBJ2-1; 7 bases align to TRBD2. CDR1 and CDR2 from the germline V gene are PRHDT and FYEKMQ (reference sequence). The junction had 10 bases not matched to a gene; V was cut back by 0 bases and J by 11 bases. This CDR3 is built from 15 residues. CDR3 sequence (DNA): TGTGCCAGCAGCTTAGGCACCTTCCCGGGAGGTCAGCAGTTCTTC. It yields the protein CASSLGTFPGGQQFF. Full variable domain (remainder filled in from reference TRBV13 and TRBJ2-1): AAGVIQSPRHLIKEKRETATLKCYPIPRHDTVYWYQQGPGQDPQFLISFYEKMQSDKGSIPDRFSAQQFSDYHSELNMSSLELGDSALYFCASSLGTFPGGQQFFGPGTRLTVL.

J is TRBJ1-3 and V is TRBV7-9, with TRBD1 as a possible D gene (5 bases). The V gene lost 10 bases and the J gene lost 2 bases, with 12 bases spanning the gap. The germline V gene encodes CDR1 SEHNR and CDR2 FQNEAQ (reference sequence). The CDR3 is 13 residues long. CDR3 sequence: CATPVGPGNTIYF. DNA of the CDR3: TGTGCCACCCCCGTGGGGCCTGGAAACACCATATATTTT. Looking up the rest from reference TRBV7-9 and TRBJ1-3 gives the full variable domain: DTGVSQNPRHKITKRGQNVTFRCDPISEHNRLYWYRQTLGQGPEFLTYFQNEAQLEKSRLLSDRFSAERPKGSFSTLEIQRTEQGDSAMYLCATPVGPGNTIYFGEGSWLTVV.

The chain carries TRBV5-5 and TRBJ1-2; TRBD1 matches 7 bases. The V and J ends lost 4 bases and 8 bases, in that order; junction bases with no gene match: 5. In germline, CDR1 is SGHKS, CDR2 YYEKEE (reference sequence). The CDR3 spans 12 residues. CDR3 loop: CASSPSTGGYTF. DNA for the CDR3: TGTGCCAGCAGCCCATCGACAGGGGGCTACACCTTC.

The chain uses TRBV27 and TRBJ2-1; 10 nucleotides align to TRBD2. This CDR3 is 17 amino acids long. CDR1 and CDR2 from the germline V gene are MNHEY and SMNVEV (reference sequence). J gave up 4 bases and V 0 bases, and 6 bases lay outside the gene matches. CDR3 amino acids: CASSLSPPGLAYNEQFF. CDR3 DNA sequence: TGTGCCAGCAGTTTATCCCCCCCGGGACTAGCGTACAATGAGCAGTTCTTC.

The chain couples TRBV19 to TRBJ2-1, with TRBD1 matching over 12 bases. Trimming cost V 6 bases and J 9 bases; bases outside gene matches: 12. Looked up from germline, CDR1 is LNHDA and CDR2 is SQIVND (reference sequence). The CDR3 loop spans 16 amino acids. The CDR3 DNA is TGTGCCAGTAGAAACACCGGGACAGGGGGCCGGGGTGAGCAGTTCTTC. Protein product: CASRNTGTGGRGEQFF.

The rearrangement links TRBV9 to TRBJ2-1, with 11 positions matching TRBD2. Germline V lookup: CDR1 SGDLS, CDR2 YYNGEE. The CDR3 covers 14 residues. Trimming cost V 3 bases and J 5 bases; bases outside gene matches: 1. CDR3 in DNA: TGTGCCAGCAGCGCTAGCGGGAGGCACAATGAGCAGTTCTTC. This codes for CASSASGRHNEQFF.

CDR3 in amino acids: CASSLLGGDGYTF. Written as DNA, the CDR3 is TGTGCCAGCAGCTTATTAGGAGGGGATGGCTACACCTTC. The chain couples TRBV5-6 to TRBJ1-2, with D maybe TRBD1 (5 bases). This CDR3 comprises 13 residues. Trimming removed 2 bases from V and 6 bases from J, with 11 bases in between. Looked up from germline, CDR1 is SGHDT and CDR2 is YYEEEE.

The chain couples TRBV20-1 to TRBJ1-2; D unresolved. Trimming removed 7 bases at V and 7 bases at J, with 13 bases between. Germline loops: CDR1 DFQATT, CDR2 SNEGSKA (reference sequence). This CDR3 comprises 11 residues. DNA for the CDR3: TGCAGTGGGTTCGTGCAACCTGGCTACACCTTC. This codes for CSGFVQPGYTF.

The J gene is TRBJ1-2, the V gene TRBV7-2; TRBD1 matches 7 bases. Germline V CDR1 and CDR2: SGHTA, FQGNSA. The length of the CDR3 is 16 residues. J was trimmed by 2 bases and V by 5 bases; bases with no gene match: 11. The CDR3 reads CASSPQGGRDNYGYTF. As DNA, the CDR3 is TGTGCCAGCAGCCCCCAGGGGGGCAGGGACAACTATGGCTACACCTTC.

The rearrangement uses TRBV6-2 or TRBV6-3 and TRBJ1-2, with TRBD1 matching over 8 bases. V shed 0 bases, J shed 8 bases, and the junction held 8 bases outside the gene matches. Germline CDR1 is MNHEY and CDR2 is SVGEGT. CDR3 size: 15 residues. CDR3 bases: TGTGCCAGCAGTTACTCCGGGACAGGCTCATACGGCTACACCTTC. This gives the protein CASSYSGTGSYGYTF.

The chain combines TRBV7-2 with TRBJ2-5, with 7 nucleotides matching TRBD2. V dropped 4 bases and J dropped 4; count of bases not matched to a gene: 9. This CDR3 has 15 residues. In germline, CDR1 is SGHTA, CDR2 FQGNSA. CDR3 DNA: TGTGCCAGCAGCTCCCACGGGAGGAACCGAGAGACCCAGTACTTC. Protein: CASSSHGRNRETQYF.

This clone was picked up one time. CDR3 in DNA: TGTGCCAGCAGCGTAGGCCCTGGGCGGGAGTGGTCCTACAATGAGCAGTTCTTC. It specifies CASSVGPGREWSYNEQFF. The V gene is TRBV9, the J gene TRBJ2-1; 7 bases line up with TRBD2. Germline loops: CDR1 SGDLS, CDR2 YYNGEE. The V and J ends lost 0 bases and 1 base, in that order; junction bases with no gene match: 10. The CDR3 length is 18 residues.

The gene calls are TRBV12-3 or TRBV12-4 and TRBJ2-7; 7 bases line up with TRBD1. J was trimmed by 3 bases and V by 6 bases; bases with no gene match: 5. The CDR3 runs to 13 residues. The DNA for the CDR3 is TGTGCCAGCAGCCGGGACAGCTACTACGAGCAGTACTTC. Translation gives CASSRDSYYEQYF.

The chain employs TRBV6-5 and TRBJ1-6; 9 bases are a match to TRBD1. Germline lookup yields CDR1 MNHEY and CDR2 SVGAGI. With V trimmed by 6 bases and J by 7 bases, 4 bases remained unmatched. This CDR3 has 14 residues. CDR3 residues: CASRQGAPNSPLHF. The CDR3 DNA reads TGTGCCAGCAGACAGGGGGCGCCGAATTCACCCCTCCACTTT.

The genes are TRBV21-1 and TRBJ2-5. TRBV21-1 is listed as a pseudogene. The CDR3 consists of 14 residues. The CDR3 protein is CASSKGNHQETQYF. In DNA form, the CDR3 reads TGTGCCAGCAGCAAAGGGAATCACCAAGAGACCCAGTACTTC.

The CDR3 nucleotides are TGTGCCAGCGCCTCTAGCGGGAGGAGGGATACGCAGTATTTT. This gives the protein CASASSGRRDTQYF. V usage is TRBV5-4 and J usage is TRBJ2-3; 11 bases are shared with TRBD2. J was trimmed by 6 bases and V by 7 bases; bases with no gene match: 7. The CDR3 spans 14 residues. Germline CDR1 is SGHNT and CDR2 is YYREEE (reference sequence).

J is TRBJ2-7 and V is TRBV7-9; tentative D call: TRBD1 (5 bases). Germline CDR1 and CDR2: SEHNR and FQNEAQ (reference sequence). V dropped 4 bases and J dropped 3 bases, with 16 bases sitting between them. The CDR3 is made up of 15 amino acids. DNA for the CDR3: TGTGCCAGCAGCTCTGACAGTATGAGCGTCTACGAGCAGTACTTC. Protein product: CASSSDSMSVYEQYF.

V gene TRBV2 combines with J gene TRBJ2-1; tentative D call: TRBD2 (5 bases). The V gene's germline CDR1 is SNHLY and CDR2 FYNNEI. This CDR3 contains 14 residues. Between the trimmed V and J ends, which lost 4 bases and 4 bases, there was a span of 11 bases. The CDR3, as DNA: TGTGCCAGCAGTGGGGAGCTAGCTTACAATGAGCAGTTCTTC. It is translated as CASSGELAYNEQFF.

This clone has just a few counts. The rearrangement uses TRBV7-3 and TRBJ2-3; 7 bases agree with TRBD2. V trimming: 5 bases; J trimming: 6 bases; junction bases outside the gene matches: 14. CDR1 is SGHTA and CDR2 is FQGTGA in the germline V gene. This CDR3 is 16 amino acids long. The CDR3 DNA reads as TGTGCCAGCAGCCCGCGGGCTGCGGGAGTAGGTGATACGCAGTATTTT. Protein product: CASSPRAAGVGDTQYF. Based on the CDR3 plus reference TRBV7-3 and TRBJ2-3, the full variable domain is GAGVSQTPSNKVTEKGKYVELRCDPISGHTALYWYRQSLGQGPEFLIYFQGTGAADDSGLPNDRFFAVRPEGSVSTLKIQRTERGDSAVYLCASSPRAAGVGDTQYFGPGTRLTVL.